One and the same sample provided the 3 T cell receptor beta chains below, sequenced in a study of blood T cell repertoires in COVID-19. Sequencing was performed with immunoSEQ multiplex PCR; in TCRdb, only in-frame clones are kept and a portion is missing. The sample lists about 110,000 clones, around 86% occurring once. Sequenced material: peripheral blood. These TCRs come from a woman in her 70s with acute or convalescent COVID-19.

This clone was observed a handful of times. The chain carries TRBV7-3 and TRBJ2-1, with 9 bases aligning to TRBD2. Germline CDR1 and CDR2: SGHTA and FQGTGA. The J segment lost 7 bases and the V segment lost 2 bases, leaving 6 bases of the junction unmatched. The CDR3 is made up of 15 amino acids. The CDR3 loop is CASSLFAGGPNEQFF. CDR3 bases: TGTGCCAGCAGCTTATTTGCGGGAGGGCCGAATGAGCAGTTCTTC.

The rearrangement uses TRBV19 and TRBJ1-6; a possible D gene is TRBD1 (5 bases). The germline V gene has CDR1 LNHDA and CDR2 SQIVND (reference sequence). The CDR3 is 16 amino acids. V gave up 3 bases and J gave up 7 bases, with 16 bases separating them. The CDR3 sequence: CASSISMVGGNSPLHF. The CDR3 DNA sequence: TGTGCCAGTAGTATTTCCATGGTCGGGGGGAATTCACCCCTCCACTTT.

The chain couples TRBV28 to TRBJ2-2; 8 bases agree with TRBD2. Germline V gene lookup returns CDR1 MDHEN and CDR2 SYDVKM. The CDR3 runs to 15 residues. After removal of 6 bases from V and 4 bases from J, the junction contained 7 bases not matched to a gene. CDR3 nucleotides: TGTGCCAGCAGATCCGGGACTAGGAGCACCGGGGAGCTGTTTTTT. Residues: CASRSGTRSTGELFF. Filled out from reference TRBV28 and TRBJ2-2, the complete variable domain reads DVKVTQSSRYLVKRTGEKVFLECVQDMDHENMFWYRQDPGLGLRLIYFSYDVKMKEKGDIPEGYSVSREKKERFSLILESASTNQTSMYLCASRSGTRSTGELFFGEGSRLTVL.